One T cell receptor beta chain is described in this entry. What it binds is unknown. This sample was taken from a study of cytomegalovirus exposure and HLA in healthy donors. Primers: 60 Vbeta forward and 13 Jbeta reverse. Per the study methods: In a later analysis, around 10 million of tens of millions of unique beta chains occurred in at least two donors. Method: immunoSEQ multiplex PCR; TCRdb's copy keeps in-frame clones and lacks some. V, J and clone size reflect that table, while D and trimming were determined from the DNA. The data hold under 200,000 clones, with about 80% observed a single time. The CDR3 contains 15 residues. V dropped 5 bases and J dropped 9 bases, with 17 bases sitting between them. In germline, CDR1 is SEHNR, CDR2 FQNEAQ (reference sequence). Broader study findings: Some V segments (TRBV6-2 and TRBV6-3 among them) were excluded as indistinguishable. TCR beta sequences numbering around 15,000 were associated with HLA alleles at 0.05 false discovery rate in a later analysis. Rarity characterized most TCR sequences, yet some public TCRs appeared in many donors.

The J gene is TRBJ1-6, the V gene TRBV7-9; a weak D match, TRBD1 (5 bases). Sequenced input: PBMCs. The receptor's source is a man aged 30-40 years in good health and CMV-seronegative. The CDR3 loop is CASSAPAVRGSPLHF. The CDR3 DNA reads TGTGCCAGCAGCGCCCCCGCGGTTAGGGGTTCACCCCTCCACTTT.